This TCR beta chain stems from a study of identical twins. Study-wide results and limits: Beta out-of-frame twin sharing showed a weaker excess. Insertion counts were lower in abundant cord blood beta clonotypes, a trend that memory repertoires did not show. Out-of-frame alpha sequences shared by twins showed excess low generation probability.

MiXCR, applied by TCRdb to the 5' RACE reads, yields one record per CDR3 protein. The sample lists approximately 530,000 distinct CDR3 sequences, approximately 20% occurring once. A few counts support this clonotype. The target antigen is unknown. The V gene lost 5 bases and the J gene lost 1 base, with 5 bases spanning the gap. This CDR3 has 12 amino acids. Germline loops: CDR1 SNHLY, CDR2 FYNNEI. These data also formed part of another study, on yellow fever vaccine responses in identical twins. That study adds: Twin vaccine T cell responses reportedly seemed partly convergent, partly personalized.

This receptor was obtained from a woman under 30 in good health. The rearrangement uses TRBV2 and TRBJ2-5; D is unclear. Specimen: CD4+ T cells sorted from blood. CDR3 protein: CASSYTQETQYF. The CDR3 DNA reads as TGTGCCAGCAGTTACACCCAAGAGACCCAGTACTTC.